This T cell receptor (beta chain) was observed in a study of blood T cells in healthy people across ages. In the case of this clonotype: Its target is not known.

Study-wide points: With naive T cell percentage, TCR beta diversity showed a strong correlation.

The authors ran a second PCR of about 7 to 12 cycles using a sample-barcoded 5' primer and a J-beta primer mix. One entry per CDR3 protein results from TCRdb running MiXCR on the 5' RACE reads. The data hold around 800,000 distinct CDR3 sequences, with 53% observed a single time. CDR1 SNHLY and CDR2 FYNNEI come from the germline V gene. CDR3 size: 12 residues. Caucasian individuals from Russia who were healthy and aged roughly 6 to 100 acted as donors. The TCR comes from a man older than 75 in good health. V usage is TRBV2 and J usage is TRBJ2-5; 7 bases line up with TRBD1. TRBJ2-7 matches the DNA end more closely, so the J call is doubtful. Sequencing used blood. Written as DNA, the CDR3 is TGTGCCACCCGACAGGGTGTGGGCGAGCAGTACTTC. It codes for CATRQGVGEQYF.